These 26 T cell receptor beta chains came from one sample sequenced in a study of T cell responses to AZD1222 COVID-19 vaccine. Clones were sequenced by immunoSEQ multiplex PCR, and TCRdb holds only the in-frame ones, with some missing. The sample consists of approximately 64,000 clones, 84% of them appearing once. The sequencing here drew on peripheral blood, taken on day 0 of AZD1222 vaccination. These receptors originate from an adult in good health.

The chain uses TRBV18 and TRBJ1-6; 9 positions match TRBD1. V was clipped by 3 bases and J by 6 bases; unmatched bases: 3. From germline, CDR1 is KGHSH and CDR2 LQKENI. The CDR3 consists of 15 residues. CDR3 in amino acids: CASSPETGGNSPLHF. The CDR3 DNA follows: TGTGCCAGCTCACCGGAGACAGGGGGTAATTCACCCCTCCACTTT.

The chain couples TRBV4-1 to TRBJ2-7; D perhaps matches TRBD1 (6 bases). Per germline, CDR1 MGHRA and CDR2 YSYEKL. CDR3 length equals 14 residues. Deletions cut 4 bases from V and 3 bases from J, with 13 bases between. The CDR3 region is CASSPRQASYEQYF. In nucleotides, the CDR3 is TGCGCCAGCAGCCCCCGACAGGCTAGCTACGAGCAGTACTTC.

V is TRBV7-9 and J is TRBJ2-5; no definite D call. Per germline, CDR1 SEHNR and CDR2 FQNEAQ (reference sequence). The ends were cut back, 1 base at V and 1 base at J, with 7 bases in the middle. This CDR3 comprises 14 residues. DNA of the CDR3: TGTGCCAGCAGCTTAGACCAGGTCCAAGAGACCCAGTACTTC. It yields the protein CASSLDQVQETQYF. The variable domain in full, with the rest retrieved from reference TRBV7-9 and TRBJ2-5, is DTGVSQNPRHKITKRGQNVTFRCDPISEHNRLYWYRQTLGQGPEFLTYFQNEAQLEKSRLLSDRFSAERPKGSFSTLEIQRTEQGDSAMYLCASSLDQVQETQYFGPGTRLLVL.

The chain is built from TRBV9 and TRBJ2-1; 8 nucleotides agree with TRBD1. With V trimmed by 0 bases and J by 2 bases, 1 base remained unmatched. The V gene's germline CDR1 is SGDLS and CDR2 YYNGEE. CDR3 length equals 15 residues. The CDR3 DNA is TGTGCCAGCAGCGTAGGGACAGGGCCCTACAATGAGCAGTTCTTC. This encodes CASSVGTGPYNEQFF.

The chain combines TRBV29-1 with TRBJ1-5; the D gene is possibly TRBD1 (5 bases). The CDR3 has 15 residues. The V and J ends lost 6 bases and 1 base respectively, with 16 bases between them. Germline assignment: CDR1 SQVTM and CDR2 ANQGSEA. CDR3 loop: CSVGTGGRSNQPQHF. CDR3 sequence (DNA): TGCAGCGTCGGGACGGGGGGTCGAAGCAATCAGCCCCAGCATTTT. Full variable domain (missing parts from reference TRBV29-1 and TRBJ1-5): SAVISQKPSRDICQRGTSLTIQCQVDSQVTMMFWYRQQPGQSLTLIATANQGSEATYESGFVIDKFPISRPNLTFSTLTVSNMSPEDSSIYLCSVGTGGRSNQPQHFGDGTRLSIL.

This chain links TRBV7-6 with TRBJ2-7, with D possibly matching TRBD2 (5 bases). Trimming shortened V by 5 bases and J by 1 base, and 9 bases separated the two germline ends. The CDR3 sequence is 13 residues long. Germline V gene lookup returns CDR1 SGHVS and CDR2 FNYEAQ. DNA for the CDR3: TGTGCCAGCAGCCCGAGCGGTTCCTACGAGCAGTACTTC. Its protein product is CASSPSGSYEQYF.

The chain joins TRBV2 to TRBJ2-6; D not resolved. Germline V gene data show CDR1 as SNHLY and CDR2 as FYNNEI. The CDR3 extends over 14 amino acids. V gave up 6 bases and J gave up 0 bases, with 6 bases separating them. Here the CDR3 reads CASSANSGANVLTF. The CDR3 DNA reads TGTGCCAGCAGCGCCAACTCTGGGGCCAACGTCCTGACTTTC.

The CDR3 region has the DNA TGTGCCAGCAGCCAAGGGGCACAGCTCTATGGCTACACCTTC. Residues: CASSQGAQLYGYTF. The chain joins TRBV3-1 (or the pseudogene TRBV3-2) to TRBJ1-2, with no clear D. The CDR3 extends over 14 amino acids. Per germline, CDR1 LGHDT and CDR2 YNNKEL (reference sequence). V lost 1 base to trimming and J lost 4 bases, with 10 bases between them.

The rearrangement uses TRBV21-1 and TRBJ2-7; TRBD1 was called by the table and not checked on the DNA. TRBV21-1 is a pseudogene locus. The CDR3 has 15 residues. The DNA of the CDR3 is TGTGCCAGCAGCAAAATTGGCATAATCTCCTACGAGCAGTACTTC. Amino acids: CASSKIGIISYEQYF.

The rearrangement joins TRBV7-6 to TRBJ2-7, with 9 positions matching TRBD1. Germline CDR1 reads SGHVS; CDR2 reads FNYEAQ. The CDR3 is made up of 16 amino acids. The J segment lost 3 bases and the V segment lost 5 bases, leaving 11 bases of the junction unmatched. CDR3 residues: CASSITGTGSLYEQYF. DNA for the CDR3: TGTGCCAGCAGCATCACCGGGACAGGGAGCCTCTACGAGCAGTACTTC.

V and J are TRBV5-4 and TRBJ2-1, with TRBD2 as a possible D gene (6 bases). The CDR3 sequence is 14 residues long. Germline V gene data show CDR1 as SGHNT and CDR2 as YYREEE (reference sequence). Deletions cut 2 bases from V and 5 bases from J, with 11 bases between. As DNA, the CDR3 is TGTGCCAGCAGCTTTACGGGGGAGAACAATGAGCAGTTCTTC. The encoded protein is CASSFTGENNEQFF.

In this sample, this clone turned up once. V usage is TRBV18 and J usage is TRBJ2-3; D gene unclear. The CDR3 length is 13 residues. Trimming took 3 bases from V and 3 from J, leaving 7 bases between them. Germline CDR1 and CDR2: KGHSH and LQKENI. The CDR3 sequence is CASSPLVTDTQYF. CDR3 nucleotide sequence: TGTGCCAGCTCACCCCTTGTAACAGATACGCAGTATTTT.

The rearrangement joins TRBV19 to TRBJ1-1, with unresolved D. Trimming pared 3 bases from V and 4 bases from J, leaving 18 bases between. The germline V gene encodes CDR1 LNHDA and CDR2 SQIVND (reference sequence). The CDR3 extends over 16 amino acids. Here the CDR3 reads CASSMYFVRSGTEAFF. The CDR3 DNA reads TGTGCCAGTAGTATGTATTTTGTCAGGTCGGGCACTGAAGCTTTCTTT.

The chain carries TRBV7-8 and TRBJ2-3, with D unclear. Germline CDR1 SGHVS, CDR2 FQNEAQ. The CDR3 runs 13 residues. Trimming cost V 5 bases and J 1 base, with 7 bases left between them. The CDR3 coding sequence is TGTGCCAGCAGCCCCTGGGGCACAGATACGCAGTATTTT. It yields the protein CASSPWGTDTQYF.

This sequence joins TRBV5-4 and TRBJ1-2; D not resolved. This CDR3 is built from 13 residues. Trimming removed 5 bases at V and 1 base at J, with 9 bases between. Germline CDR1 and CDR2: SGHNT and YYREEE (reference sequence). This CDR3 is CASSSWVNYGYTF. CDR3 nucleotides: TGTGCCAGCAGTTCGTGGGTTAACTATGGCTACACCTTC.

The chain couples TRBV19 to TRBJ2-1; 11 bases line up with TRBD2. The V gene end was trimmed by 3 bases and the J gene end by 5 bases; junction bases not matched to a gene: 3. The CDR3 totals 15 residues. The germline V gene has CDR1 LNHDA and CDR2 SQIVND (reference sequence). DNA for the CDR3: TGTGCCAGTAGTATTCCTAGCGGGGGGAACAATGAGCAGTTCTTC. It specifies CASSIPSGGNNEQFF.

The chain has TRBV4-1 and TRBJ2-1, with 14 positions matching TRBD2. With 2 bases clipped from V and 8 bases from J, the junction kept 5 bases outside the gene matches. The CDR3 contains 16 residues. Looked up from germline, CDR1 is MGHRA and CDR2 is YSYEKL. The CDR3 nucleotides read TGCGCCAGCAGCCAAAGAGGGACTAGCGGGGGCTATGAGCAGTTCTTC. It yields the protein CASSQRGTSGGYEQFF.

The chain is built from TRBV19 and TRBJ1-5; D call uncertain. Trimming stripped 7 bases from V and 4 bases from J, with 14 bases between. CDR3 length equals 14 residues. CDR1 and CDR2 (germline): LNHDA, SQIVND (reference sequence). DNA of the CDR3: TGTGCCAGTACCTCTGGTGGGTTGAATCAGCCCCAGCATTTT. Amino acid sequence: CASTSGGLNQPQHF.

This chain connects TRBV30 to TRBJ2-7; D is perhaps TRBD1 or TRBD2 (6 bases each). Deletions cut 4 bases from V and 7 bases from J, with 17 bases between. The CDR3 consists of 13 residues. From germline, CDR1 is GTSNPN and CDR2 SVGIG (reference sequence). This CDR3 is CAWTRGGGREQYF. CDR3 DNA: TGTGCCTGGACTAGAGGAGGGGGGAGGGAGCAGTACTTC.

The chain employs TRBV7-7 and TRBJ2-5, with 7 bases aligning to TRBD1. This CDR3 spans 15 amino acids. In germline, CDR1 is SSHAT, CDR2 FNYEAQ (reference sequence). V was clipped by 6 bases and J by 1 base; unmatched bases: 8. The CDR3 coding sequence is TGTGCCAGCAGTTCGACAGGGACCCCCCAAGAGACCCAGTACTTC. This translates into CASSSTGTPQETQYF.

The chain links TRBV27 to TRBJ1-4; perhaps TRBD1 as D (5 bases). The germline V and J ends were trimmed by 2 bases and 4 bases, with 5 bases remaining between them. CDR1 and CDR2 from the germline V gene are MNHEY and SMNVEV (reference sequence). This CDR3 is built from 13 residues. The CDR3 is CASSLQGNEKLFF. For the CDR3, the DNA is TGTGCCAGCAGTTTACAGGGTAATGAAAAACTGTTTTTT. The full variable domain, completed using reference TRBV27 and TRBJ1-4, is EAQVTQNPRYLITVTGKKLTVTCSQNMNHEYMSWYRQDPGLGLRQIYYSMNVEVTDKGDVPEGYKVSRKEKRNFPLILESPSPNQTSLYFCASSLQGNEKLFFGSGTQLSVL.

The V and J genes are TRBV27 and TRBJ2-7, with 8 bases identical to TRBD1. The junction had 4 bases not matched to a gene; V was cut back by 0 bases and J by 3 bases. The germline CDR1 and CDR2 sequences are MNHEY and SMNVEV (reference sequence). This CDR3 spans 15 amino acids. CDR3 nucleotides: TGTGCCAGCAGTTTATCGCGACAGGGGATCTACGAGCAGTACTTC. Translating gives CASSLSRQGIYEQYF.

The V call is TRBV6-5, the J call TRBJ2-6; D might be TRBD1 (7 bases). Germline V lookup: CDR1 MNHEY, CDR2 SVGAGI. This CDR3 comprises 15 residues. CDR3 nucleotide sequence: TGTGCAAGGGGGGACAGCTACTCTGGGGCCAACGTCCTGACTTTC. Encoded protein: CARGDSYSGANVLTF.

V and J are TRBV5-1 and TRBJ2-1; 9 nucleotides align to TRBD1. The V segment lost 0 bases and the J segment 10 bases; nucleotides outside the gene matches: 8. CDR1 is SGHRS, CDR2 YFSETQ, per germline. This CDR3 comprises 15 residues. The CDR3 DNA is TGCGCCAGCAGCTTGGGGGACAGGGAGATAGGGGAGCAGTTCTTC. Translating it yields CASSLGDREIGEQFF.

The chain uses TRBV15 and TRBJ2-1; TRBD1 might be the D (5 bases). Germline CDR1 and CDR2: LNHNV and YYDKDF (reference sequence). V was shortened by 8 bases and J by 1 base, with 18 bases between the two germline ends. There are 16 residues in the CDR3. The DNA of the CDR3 is TGTGCCACCCGCCTTCAGGGCGAAGCGTCCTACAATGAGCAGTTCTTC. Encoded protein: CATRLQGEASYNEQFF. Full variable domain (outside the CDR3, taken from reference TRBV15 and TRBJ2-1): DAMVIQNPRYQVTQFGKPVTLSCSQTLNHNVMYWYQQKSSQAPKLLFHYYDKDFNNEADTPDNFQSRRPNTSFCFLDIRSPGLGDTAMYLCATRLQGEASYNEQFFGPGTRLTVL.

The genes are TRBV2 and TRBJ1-6; tentative D call: TRBD1 (5 bases). Germline V lookup: CDR1 SNHLY, CDR2 FYNNEI. The CDR3 runs 17 residues. V lost 7 bases, J lost 0 bases, and 16 bases lay in between. In nucleotides, the CDR3 is TGTGCCAGCATCCCCGGGGCACCGAGCTCCTATAATTCACCCCTCCACTTT. As protein: CASIPGAPSSYNSPLHF.